This T cell receptor (beta chain) was captured in a study of neoadjuvant anti-PD-1 for oral cavity cancer. Some clones are missing from TCRdb's copy, which holds only in-frame ones; the method was immunoSEQ multiplex PCR. Among 15,000 or so clones listed, more than 75% were seen once. This CDR3 region has 14 residues. The V end lost 3 bases, the J end lost 2 bases, and 8 bases lay between the germline ends. Germline V gene lookup returns CDR1 SEHNR and CDR2 FQNEAQ (reference sequence). Time point indicated: after neoadjuvant nivolumab, at surgical resection. The genes are TRBV7-9 and TRBJ1-3; D uncertain. The TCR originated in a person aged 40 to 85 with oral cavity squamous cell carcinoma. The source was PBMCs, collected after nivolumab (anti-PD-1) treatment. The CDR3 sequence is CASSFSAAGNTIYF. The CDR3, as DNA: TGTGCCAGCAGCTTTTCAGCGGCTGGAAACACCATATATTTT.